Listed below are T cell receptor beta chains from one sample, sequenced in a study of response to subunit inactivated influenza vaccine. One entry per CDR3 protein results from TCRdb running MiXCR on the RT-PCR reads. The table shows about 170,000 distinct CDR3 sequences, with about 12% occurring only once. The sample was also reused in another study, on T cells expressing NK-cell markers.

The sequences come from CD8+ T cells sorted from PBMCs, collected 12 days after vaccination. Every receptor here comes from a man aged 50 to 59 who received an inactivated influenza vaccine. The CDR3 runs from the conserved cysteine through the conserved F or W. The D gene is left open where the match is weak. Part of the rows lack a size; the others show once, few, many or a class for expanded clones.

many	TRBD1	15	TRBV10-3	TRBJ2-2	CAISPDRGLTGELFF	TGTGCCATCAGTCCCGACAGGGGGCTCACCGGGGAGCTGTTTTTT
many	NA	15	TRBV28	TRBJ2-2	CASSLGQPYTGELFF	TGTGCCAGCAGTTTAGGTCAGCCCTACACCGGGGAGCTGTTTTTT
NA	TRBD2	14	TRBV9	TRBJ2-7	CASSVTGGSYEQYF	TGTGCCAGCAGCGTCACGGGAGGTTCCTACGAGCAGTACTTC
many	NA	16	TRBV10-3	TRBJ1-4	CAISETATGANEKLFF	TGTGCCATCAGTGAGACAGCAACTGGGGCTAATGAAAAACTGTTTTTT
many	TRBD2	16	TRBV6-2/TRBV6-3	TRBJ2-7	CASSYTQREGSYEQYF	TGTGCCAGCAGTTACACCCAGCGGGAGGGATCCTACGAGCAGTACTTC
NA	NA	15	TRBV9	TRBJ2-3	CASSASGTSTDTQYF	TGTGCCAGCAGCGCTTCCGGGACGAGCACAGATACGCAGTATTTT
NA	NA	13	TRBV4-2	TRBJ2-1	CASSRGGANEQFF	TGTGCCAGCAGCCGAGGCGGGGCGAATGAGCAGTTCTTC
NA	NA	15	TRBV27	TRBJ2-7	CASSVLAGTLHEQYF	TGTGCCAGCAGTGTACTAGCCGGAACTCTCCACGAGCAGTACTTC
NA	NA	15	TRBV4-1	TRBJ2-1	CASSHRTVGYNEQFF	TGCGCCAGCAGCCATCGGACAGTTGGCTACAATGAGCAGTTCTTC
NA	TRBD2	14	TRBV9	TRBJ2-1	CASSVSGRIDEQFF	TGTGCCAGCAGCGTTAGCGGGAGGATCGATGAGCAGTTCTTC
many	TRBD1	17	TRBV13	TRBJ2-5	CASSSRTQTGEWETQYF	TGTGCCAGCAGCTCCCGAACGCAAACAGGGGAGTGGGAGACCCAGTACTTC
NA	NA	14	TRBV6-2/TRBV6-3	TRBJ2-5	CASSYILSAETQYF	TGTGCCAGCAGTTATATTCTCTCTGCGGAGACCCAGTACTTC
NA	TRBD1	13	TRBV20-1	TRBJ2-7	CSARGDSSYEQYF	TGCAGTGCTAGAGGGGACAGCTCCTACGAGCAGTACTTC
many	NA	12	TRBV12-3/TRBV12-4	TRBJ2-7	CASSRGAYEQYF	TGTGCCAGCAGCCGGGGGGCTTACGAGCAGTACTTC
NA	NA	14	TRBV20-1	TRBJ2-2	CSAPVDGNTGELFF	TGCAGTGCACCCGTGGACGGGAACACCGGGGAGCTGTTTTTT
NA	TRBD1	14	TRBV12-3/TRBV12-4	TRBJ2-2	CASSNGQDTGELFF	TGTGCCAGCAGCAACGGACAGGACACCGGGGAGCTGTTTTTT
NA	NA	14	TRBV4-1	TRBJ2-7	CASSQVVGSYEQYF	TGCGCCAGCAGCCAAGTGGTGGGGAGTTACGAGCAGTACTTC
NA	NA	13	TRBV27	TRBJ2-7	CASSSALGDEQYF	TGTGCCAGCAGCAGCGCCTTAGGGGACGAGCAGTACTTC